Listed below are T cell receptor beta chains from one sample, sequenced in a study of cytomegalovirus exposure and HLA in healthy donors. Measured with immunoSEQ multiplex PCR; TCRdb has only the in-frame clones, and not every one. The sample yields 200,000 to 250,000 clones, 60% to 80% seen once. The sequencing sample was made of PBMCs. These receptors were taken from a man between 18 and 35 years old in good health and CMV-seronegative. Both conserved end residues are part of each CDR3. D genes are given only for firm matches. Only part of the rows carry a size: once, few, many, or a class if the clone is expanded.

J gene: TRBJ1-3; clone size: few; V gene: TRBV14; D gene: NA; CDR3 protein: CASSQVTSGNTIYF; CDR3 DNA: TGTGCCAGCAGCCAAGTCACATCTGGAAACACCATATATTTT
J gene: TRBJ2-7; clone size: NA; V gene: TRBV11-3; D gene: NA; CDR3 protein: CASSLVGTGEQYF; CDR3 DNA: TGTGCCAGCAGCTTAGTCGGCACGGGGGAGCAGTACTTC
J gene: TRBJ1-1; clone size: NA; V gene: TRBV7-6; D gene: NA; CDR3 protein: CASSWPLRVPNTEAFF; CDR3 DNA: TGTGCCAGCAGCTGGCCCCTTCGGGTCCCGAACACTGAAGCTTTCTTT
J gene: TRBJ1-2; clone size: NA; V gene: TRBV5-6; D gene: TRBD1; CDR3 protein: CASSLGQGDGYTF; CDR3 DNA: TGTGCCAGCAGCTTGGGGCAGGGGGATGGCTACACCTTC
J gene: TRBJ1-2; clone size: NA; V gene: TRBV30; D gene: NA; CDR3 protein: CACPLTGYGYTF; CDR3 DNA: TGTGCCTGCCCTTTGACAGGCTATGGCTACACCTTC
J gene: TRBJ2-2; clone size: NA; V gene: TRBV7-2; D gene: TRBD1; CDR3 protein: CASRFTGARTGELFF; CDR3 DNA: TGTGCCAGCAGATTTACAGGGGCAAGGACCGGGGAGCTGTTTTTT
J gene: TRBJ1-1; clone size: NA; V gene: TRBV7-9; D gene: NA; CDR3 protein: CASSLGSRVGAFF; CDR3 DNA: TGTGCCAGCAGCTTAGGCTCCAGGGTAGGTGCTTTCTTT
J gene: TRBJ2-1; clone size: NA; V gene: TRBV5-1; D gene: NA; CDR3 protein: CASSKDTSYNEQFF; CDR3 DNA: TGCGCCAGCAGCAAGGACACCTCCTACAATGAGCAGTTCTTC
J gene: TRBJ1-1; clone size: NA; V gene: TRBV7-9; D gene: TRBD1; CDR3 protein: CASSSPDRENTEAFF; CDR3 DNA: TGTGCCAGCAGCTCCCCCGACAGGGAGAACACTGAAGCTTTCTTT
J gene: TRBJ2-4; clone size: once; V gene: TRBV4-3; D gene: TRBD2; CDR3 protein: CASSQESSGRNIQYF; CDR3 DNA: TGCGCCAGCAGCCAAGAATCTAGCGGGAGAAACATTCAGTACTTC
J gene: TRBJ2-1; clone size: NA; V gene: TRBV30; D gene: TRBD2; CDR3 protein: CASRGDVNNEQFF; CDR3 DNA: TGTGCCTCCCGGGGGGATGTTAACAATGAGCAGTTCTTC
J gene: TRBJ1-2; clone size: NA; V gene: TRBV7-9; D gene: TRBD1; CDR3 protein: CASSLDRGGHGYTF; CDR3 DNA: TGTGCCAGCAGCTTGGACAGGGGGGGGCATGGCTACACCTTC
J gene: TRBJ1-2; clone size: NA; V gene: TRBV2; D gene: TRBD1; CDR3 protein: CASSEVPGQGAWGYTF; CDR3 DNA: TGTGCCAGCAGTGAAGTACCGGGACAGGGGGCGTGGGGCTACACCTTC
J gene: TRBJ2-7; clone size: NA; V gene: TRBV9; D gene: NA; CDR3 protein: CASSVGQVNEQYF; CDR3 DNA: TGTGCCAGCAGCGTAGGACAAGTCAACGAGCAGTACTTC
J gene: TRBJ2-5; clone size: NA; V gene: TRBV9; D gene: NA; CDR3 protein: CASSVGQGETQYF; CDR3 DNA: TGTGCCAGCAGCGTAGGGCAGGGAGAGACCCAGTACTTC
J gene: TRBJ2-5; clone size: NA; V gene: TRBV4-1; D gene: NA; CDR3 protein: CASSQVLPGETQYF; CDR3 DNA: TGCGCCAGCAGCCAAGTTTTACCAGGAGAGACCCAGTACTTC
J gene: TRBJ1-1; clone size: NA; V gene: TRBV5-6; D gene: NA; CDR3 protein: CASSLTGILNTEAFF; CDR3 DNA: TGTGCCAGCAGCCTGACAGGAATACTGAACACTGAAGCTTTCTTT
J gene: TRBJ1-5; clone size: NA; V gene: TRBV18; D gene: NA; CDR3 protein: CASSPQGAQPQHF; CDR3 DNA: TGTGCCAGCTCACCACAGGGAGCTCAGCCCCAGCATTTT
J gene: TRBJ2-7; clone size: NA; V gene: TRBV28; D gene: TRBD1; CDR3 protein: CASDRDRAEQYF; CDR3 DNA: TGTGCCAGCGACCGAGACAGGGCCGAGCAGTACTTC
J gene: TRBJ1-5; clone size: few; V gene: TRBV4-1; D gene: NA; CDR3 protein: CASSQVDMGLGANQPQHF; CDR3 DNA: TGCGCCAGCAGCCAAGTTGATATGGGTTTGGGGGCAAATCAGCCCCAGCATTTT
J gene: TRBJ2-7; clone size: NA; V gene: TRBV5-5; D gene: NA; CDR3 protein: CASSLRSVTGFSYEQYF; CDR3 DNA: TGTGCCAGCAGCTTGCGTTCCGTCACAGGCTTCTCCTACGAGCAGTACTTC
J gene: TRBJ2-5; clone size: NA; V gene: TRBV28; D gene: NA; CDR3 protein: CASSVGTEETQYF; CDR3 DNA: TGTGCCAGCAGTGTCGGGACTGAAGAGACCCAGTACTTC
J gene: TRBJ2-7; clone size: once; V gene: TRBV7-6; D gene: NA; CDR3 protein: CASSLAAQDSSYEQYF; CDR3 DNA: TGTGCCAGCAGCTTAGCTGCGCAGGATAGTTCCTACGAGCAGTACTTC
J gene: TRBJ2-1; clone size: few; V gene: TRBV28; D gene: TRBD1; CDR3 protein: CASSLPLKTGRYNEQFF; CDR3 DNA: TGTGCCAGCAGTTTACCCCTGAAGACAGGGAGATACAATGAGCAGTTCTTC
J gene: TRBJ2-5; clone size: NA; V gene: TRBV29-1; D gene: TRBD1; CDR3 protein: CSVVGGRMGGETQYF; CDR3 DNA: TGCAGCGTTGTAGGGGGCAGGATGGGTGGAGAGACCCAGTACTTC
J gene: TRBJ1-6; clone size: NA; V gene: TRBV6-1; D gene: TRBD1; CDR3 protein: CASGTGPNSPLHF; CDR3 DNA: TGTGCCAGCGGGACAGGGCCGAATTCACCCCTCCACTTT
J gene: TRBJ2-5; clone size: few; V gene: TRBV7-8; D gene: TRBD1; CDR3 protein: CASSLRTGESETQYF; CDR3 DNA: TGTGCCAGCAGCTTAAGGACAGGGGAATCAGAGACCCAGTACTTC
J gene: TRBJ2-6; clone size: NA; V gene: TRBV28; D gene: NA; CDR3 protein: CASSPPQGPGANVLTF; CDR3 DNA: TGTGCCAGCAGTCCGCCTCAGGGTCCTGGGGCCAACGTCCTGACTTTC
J gene: TRBJ1-5; clone size: NA; V gene: TRBV2; D gene: TRBD1; CDR3 protein: CASSPGTGVIQPQHF; CDR3 DNA: TGTGCCAGCAGCCCCGGGACAGGGGTTATTCAGCCCCAGCATTTT
J gene: TRBJ2-3; clone size: NA; V gene: TRBV10-3; D gene: TRBD2; CDR3 protein: CAISESNPGLAGRSTDTQYF; CDR3 DNA: TGTGCCATCAGTGAGTCGAACCCGGGACTAGCGGGGAGATCCACAGATACGCAGTATTTT
J gene: TRBJ2-1; clone size: NA; V gene: TRBV19; D gene: NA; CDR3 protein: CASSMIPSSYNEQFF; CDR3 DNA: TGTGCCAGTAGTATGATCCCGAGCTCCTACAATGAGCAGTTCTTC
J gene: TRBJ2-1; clone size: once; V gene: TRBV29-1; D gene: TRBD2; CDR3 protein: CSVEGTSGGAVIYNEQFF; CDR3 DNA: TGCAGCGTTGAAGGGACTAGCGGGGGGGCCGTTATCTACAATGAGCAGTTCTTC
J gene: TRBJ2-1; clone size: NA; V gene: TRBV7-2; D gene: TRBD2; CDR3 protein: CASSRYGGGALNNEQFF; CDR3 DNA: TGTGCCAGCAGCCGGTATGGCGGGGGGGCCCTAAACAATGAGCAGTTCTTC
J gene: TRBJ2-1; clone size: NA; V gene: TRBV7-3; D gene: NA; CDR3 protein: CASSRTLEYNEQFF; CDR3 DNA: TGTGCCAGCAGCCGGACTCTCGAATACAATGAGCAGTTCTTC
J gene: TRBJ1-1; clone size: NA; V gene: TRBV5-4; D gene: NA; CDR3 protein: CASSLFGPNTEAFF; CDR3 DNA: TGTGCCAGCAGCTTGTTTGGGCCGAACACTGAAGCTTTCTTT
J gene: TRBJ2-3; clone size: NA; V gene: TRBV7-9; D gene: TRBD1; CDR3 protein: CASSLGTGVTDTQYF; CDR3 DNA: TGTGCCAGCAGCTTAGGGACAGGGGTCACAGATACGCAGTATTTT
J gene: TRBJ2-2; clone size: NA; V gene: TRBV7-8; D gene: NA; CDR3 protein: CASSPLGTGAGELFF; CDR3 DNA: TGTGCCAGCAGCCCACTGGGGACGGGGGCCGGGGAGCTGTTTTTT
J gene: TRBJ2-1; clone size: NA; V gene: TRBV6-6; D gene: NA; CDR3 protein: CASSYLGDPNEQFF; CDR3 DNA: TGTGCCAGCAGTTACTTGGGAGATCCCAATGAGCAGTTCTTC
J gene: TRBJ2-7; clone size: NA; V gene: TRBV28; D gene: TRBD1; CDR3 protein: CASRRTGGSGEQYF; CDR3 DNA: TGTGCCAGCAGACGGACAGGGGGTTCGGGCGAGCAGTACTTC
J gene: TRBJ1-6; clone size: NA; V gene: TRBV25-1; D gene: NA; CDR3 protein: CASSRVGSPLHF; CDR3 DNA: TGTGCCAGCAGTCGGGTTGGTTCACCCCTCCACTTT
J gene: TRBJ1-1; clone size: NA; V gene: TRBV5-1; D gene: TRBD1; CDR3 protein: CASRSGTGDFVEAFF; CDR3 DNA: TGCGCCAGCAGATCCGGGACAGGGGATTTTGTGGAAGCTTTCTTT
J gene: TRBJ2-1; clone size: NA; V gene: TRBV7-6; D gene: NA; CDR3 protein: CASSLKRVRPNNEQFF; CDR3 DNA: TGTGCCAGCAGCTTAAAGCGGGTAAGACCGAACAATGAGCAGTTCTTC
J gene: TRBJ2-7; clone size: NA; V gene: TRBV7-2; D gene: TRBD2; CDR3 protein: CASRAQGGLGLPYEQYF; CDR3 DNA: TGTGCCAGCAGAGCCCAGGGAGGGCTAGGCTTACCCTACGAGCAGTACTTC
J gene: TRBJ2-5; clone size: NA; V gene: TRBV18; D gene: TRBD1; CDR3 protein: CASSPPATGGETQYF; CDR3 DNA: TGTGCCAGCTCACCACCGGCGACAGGGGGAGAGACCCAGTACTTC
J gene: TRBJ2-3; clone size: once; V gene: TRBV7-2; D gene: NA; CDR3 protein: CASSSPPQQDTQYF; CDR3 DNA: TGTGCCAGCAGCTCACCACCCCAACAAGATACGCAGTATTTT
J gene: TRBJ1-3; clone size: once; V gene: TRBV7-6; D gene: NA; CDR3 protein: CASSLLVSDSGNTIYF; CDR3 DNA: TGTGCCAGCAGCTTACTAGTTTCGGACTCTGGAAACACCATATATTTT
J gene: TRBJ2-7; clone size: NA; V gene: TRBV4-1; D gene: TRBD1; CDR3 protein: CASSQPGTGSPYEQYF; CDR3 DNA: TGCGCCAGCAGCCAACCCGGGACAGGATCTCCCTACGAGCAGTACTTC
J gene: TRBJ1-4; clone size: NA; V gene: TRBV19; D gene: TRBD1; CDR3 protein: CASSRTGGRDEKLFF; CDR3 DNA: TGTGCCAGTAGTAGGACAGGGGGCCGGGATGAAAAACTGTTTTTT
J gene: TRBJ1-2; clone size: NA; V gene: TRBV21-1; D gene: NA; CDR3 protein: CASSTDPGQAISGF; CDR3 DNA: TGTGCCAGCAGCACGGATCCGGGACAGGCGATCTCGGGCTTC
J gene: TRBJ1-3; clone size: NA; V gene: TRBV18; D gene: TRBD1; CDR3 protein: CASSNRDSASGNTIYF; CDR3 DNA: TGTGCCAGCTCAAACCGGGACAGCGCCTCTGGAAACACCATATATTTT
J gene: TRBJ2-7; clone size: NA; V gene: TRBV6-5; D gene: NA; CDR3 protein: CASRPGQLIHEQYF; CDR3 DNA: TGTGCCAGCAGGCCCGGACAGCTAATCCACGAGCAGTACTTC
J gene: TRBJ2-7; clone size: NA; V gene: TRBV18; D gene: TRBD2; CDR3 protein: CASSPRRRTSGGTYEQYF; CDR3 DNA: TGTGCCAGCTCACCACGGAGACGGACTAGCGGGGGGACCTACGAGCAGTACTTC
J gene: TRBJ2-1; clone size: NA; V gene: TRBV27; D gene: NA; CDR3 protein: CASSSLNRVADNEQFF; CDR3 DNA: TGTGCCAGCAGTTCTCTGAACAGGGTGGCCGACAATGAGCAGTTCTTC
J gene: TRBJ1-4; clone size: NA; V gene: TRBV7-9; D gene: TRBD1; CDR3 protein: CASSPDRANEKLFF; CDR3 DNA: TGTGCCAGCAGCCCGGACAGGGCGAATGAAAAACTGTTTTTT
J gene: TRBJ2-2; clone size: NA; V gene: TRBV27; D gene: TRBD1; CDR3 protein: CASSPGGFGELFF; CDR3 DNA: TGTGCCAGCAGTCCAGGGGGCTTCGGGGAGCTGTTTTTT